This T cell receptor beta chain was documented in a study of T cell clonotyping in hematopoietic cell transplantation. Study-wide background: Cytoreduction preceded collection of pretransplant recipient samples.

Turning to this clone: The antigen is not known.

Study observations and caveats: CD4 and CD8 repertoire contributions could not be separated without sorting. Recipient TCR diversity dropped after transplant; expanded clonotypes rose from day 30 to 180.

The table came from immunoSEQ multiplex PCR; TCRdb's copy has only in-frame clones and leaves some out. The sample has 15,000 to 20,000 clones; approximately 77% are singletons. Germline V gives CDR1 MNHNS, CDR2 SASEGT. The CDR3 length is 17 residues. V gave up 3 bases and J gave up 2 bases; unmatched junction bases: 9. The time point denotes: recipient sample about 28 days before transplant, after cytoreduction. V is TRBV6-1 and J is TRBJ2-3, with 9 bases that match TRBD2. This TCR derives from a man in his fifties or sixties with acute myeloid leukemia. Some clones in this sample may be carry-over from other donors' samples. The source was peripheral blood mononuclear cells, collected before stem cell transplant. The CDR3 nucleotides are TGTGCCAGCAGTGACGCGGGGGGGAGTTACGCCACAGATACGCAGTATTTT. Its protein product is CASSDAGGSYATDTQYF.